This entry is about one T cell receptor beta chain. No cognate antigen has been identified for it. It has no much larger one-base neighbor in the sample; base qualities were not kept. The sample originates from a study of CD8+ T cells in alopecia areata (dated by TCRdb to the late 2010s). With regard to the full study: Treated patients were enrolled in an open-label pilot trial of oral tofacitinib at 5 to 10 mg twice daily for moderate-to-severe alopecia areata. Tofacitinib was administered for 6 to 18 months, and 6 months of follow-up off drug were then conducted to assess delayed response and recurrence. In both human patients and the C3H/HeJ mouse model, the study applied high-throughput TCRbeta sequencing to look at T cell clonal expansion in alopecia areata. Human TCRbeta sequencing covered scalp tissue and sorted CD4+ and CD8+ peripheral blood T cells from patchy and totalis/universalis alopecia areata patients and healthy controls. Patients on tofacitinib were biopsied at baseline and after 4 and 24 weeks of treatment, and several of the patients also had a later scalp biopsy. Scalp clonality was compared across normal scalp (n=4), patchy alopecia areata scalp (n=8), and alopecia totalis/universalis scalp (n=8). RNA was extracted with the PAXgene miRNA kit for fixed scalp, the miRNeasy kit for PBMCs, and the RNeasy kit for mouse skin. Amplification of TCRbeta CDR3 regions was done by immunoSEQ multiplex PCR using 35 Vbeta forward primers and 13 Jbeta reverse primers.

The library was built by means of the immunoSEQ multiplex PCR assay. For TCR sequencing, RNA was extracted from every sample and reverse transcribed into cDNA to serve as template. First-strand cDNA was synthesized with SuperScript III using a 2:1 mix of oligo-dT and random hexamers. Amplification bias was assessed with a synthetic immune receptor repertoire, and residual bias was removed computationally. From the authors' description of their analysis: After raw reads were preprocessed to remove errors, the CDR3 was defined following IMGT conventions as running from the conserved cysteine to phenylalanine. Clonality was computed by normalizing Shannon entropy by log2 of the number of productive unique TCRs and subtracting the result from 1. Whether scalp clones were CD4 or CD8 was inferred by matching scalp TCRbeta sequences against CD4 and CD8 repertoires sorted from blood. The table was pulled from immuneACCESS by TCRdb, which kept in-frame rearrangements only. Such tables lose some clones; where checked, under half of the loss comes from unresolved V genes, and the rest has no known cause. D and trimming were read from the DNA, whereas the V and J calls and clone size are those reported in that table. The sample table records approximately 150,000 clones; approximately 70% of these occur just once. About an eighth of the sample belongs to the ten largest clones.

According to the study, the label for this sample's time point signals: baseline before oral tofacitinib. Peripheral blood and lesional scalp punch biopsies were obtained from patients with alopecia areata. PBMCs were isolated by density centrifugation and stained for CD3, CD4 and CD8, after which CD4+ and CD8+ T cells were sorted on a FACSAria. Per the germline V gene, SNHLY is the CDR1 and FYNNEI is the CDR2. The CDR3 numbers 14 residues from cysteine through phenylalanine. Only the CDR3 portion is preserved as DNA: 42 bases, with reading frame beginning at the first base. V was cut back by 6 bases and J by 1 base, leaving a gap of 12 bases between them. Paper-wide results and their limitations: Higher clonality and more expanded CD8+ clones were observed in lesional scalp than in normal scalp, particularly in alopecia totalis/universalis, a finding suggestive of antigenic drive. TCR sequences shared between patients were less clear than in mice, possibly partly because of HLA diversity in the patient population. Resident alphabeta T cells in normal human skin are also sequenced, complicating scalp TCR repertoire analysis, unlike mouse skin dominated by gammadelta T cells.

In this chain, TRBV2 is recombined with TRBJ2-5, with the D gene too uncertain to name. Sequences were derived from CD8+ T cells sorted from blood, sampled at week 0. The clonotype originates from a human donor with alopecia areata. The sequenced DNA is TGTGCCAGCAGATCCCCGGCTACCCAAGAGACCCAGTACTTC. Its protein reads: CASRSPATQETQYF.